Detailed here is one T cell receptor (beta chain). What it recognizes is unknown. J lost 4 bases, V lost 6 bases, and 5 bases had no gene match. Per the germline V gene, CDR1 is LNHDA and CDR2 is SQIVND (reference sequence). This CDR3 comprises 13 residues. This sample stems from a study of OX40 agonist ivuxolimab in advanced cancers. As for the study in general: Patients were given ivuxolimab, an antibody that agonizes OX40 (CD134).

The protocol was immunoSEQ multiplex PCR, while the TCRdb copy is restricted to in-frame clones and leaves out a portion. Of tens of thousands of clones listed, 65% to 90% are singletons. Study findings and constraints: The study found among the lowest clonal expansion in partial responders at 0.1-3.0 mg/kg.

This rearrangement joins TRBV19 to TRBJ1-2, with TRBD1 matching over 7 bases. The sample here was CD4+ or CD8+ T cells sorted from blood, taken in a trial of the OX40 agonist ivuxolimab. The receptor was derived from an adult with an advanced solid tumor such as melanoma, head and neck, liver or kidney cancer. CDR3 region: CASSPRDSYGYTF. The CDR3 region has the DNA TGTGCCAGTAGCCCGCGGGACAGCTATGGCTACACCTTC.